These 7 T cell receptor beta chains were sequenced from one sample in a study of CD8+ T cells in alopecia areata. Documented treatment: oral pan-JAK inhibitor, 5-10 mg twice daily. cDNA reverse transcribed from extracted RNA served as the sequencing template. Assay: immunoSEQ multiplex PCR; the TCRdb copy retains only in-frame clones and omits some. In the table there are about 190,000 clones, roughly three fifths of which are singletons. Material: CD4+ T cells sorted from blood, obtained around week 47, from a patient treated with tofacitinib. The origin of the receptors is a human donor with alopecia areata.

This clone appeared once. The gene calls are TRBV2 and TRBJ2-1; the match to TRBD2 covers 9 bases. Per the germline V gene, CDR1 is SNHLY and CDR2 is FYNNEI. Trimming took 6 bases from V and 1 from J; bases not matched to a gene: 1. This CDR3 spans 14 amino acids. This CDR3 reads CASSGLASYNEQFF. CDR3 DNA sequence: TGTGCCAGCAGCGGACTAGCGTCCTACAATGAGCAGTTCTTC.

This clone was seen a handful of times. The CDR3 sequence is CASSARGVYGYTF. DNA of the CDR3: TGTGCCAGCAGCGCCCGGGGTGTCTATGGCTACACCTTC. This chain connects TRBV25-1 to TRBJ1-2, with D unclear. V shed 6 bases and J shed 4 bases, with 12 bases lying between them. There are 13 residues in the CDR3. Germline V gene data show CDR1 as MGHDK and CDR2 as SYGVNS.

The V and J genes are TRBV30 and TRBJ1-6, with D maybe TRBD1 (5 bases). CDR3 length: 14 amino acids. The germline V gene encodes CDR1 GTSNPN and CDR2 SVGIG (reference sequence). The V and J ends lost 5 bases and 2 bases respectively, with 10 bases between them. The CDR3 sequence: CAWGDGPYNSPLHF. In DNA, the CDR3 is TGTGCCTGGGGGGACGGACCCTATAATTCACCCCTCCACTTT.

V and J are TRBV29-1 and TRBJ2-1; D possibly corresponds to TRBD1 (5 bases). V lost 7 bases, J lost 4 bases, and 14 bases lay in between. This CDR3 is 13 amino acids long. The germline gives CDR1 SQVTM, CDR2 ANQGSEA. CDR3 sequence reads: CSAEADKYNEQFF. CDR3 DNA: TGCAGCGCCGAGGCGGACAAGTACAATGAGCAGTTCTTC.

This clone turned up a few times. V is TRBV2 and J is TRBJ2-1, with D possibly being TRBD1 (6 bases). The CDR3 is 14 residues long. V lost 3 bases and J lost 14, with 20 bases in between. Germline loops: CDR1 SNHLY, CDR2 FYNNEI. This CDR3 reads CASSDQNARGYKFF. The CDR3 nucleotides are TGTGCCAGCAGTGATCAAAACGCAAGGGGGTATAAGTTCTTC.

V and J are TRBV7-2 and TRBJ1-2; D possibly corresponds to TRBD1 (5 bases). CDR1 and CDR2 from the germline V gene are SGHTA and FQGNSA. There are 12 residues in the CDR3. The V and J ends lost 3 bases and 4 bases respectively, with 6 bases between them. The CDR3 sequence: CASSFDSYGYTF. The CDR3, as DNA: TGTGCCAGCAGCTTCGACAGCTATGGCTACACCTTC.

The genes are TRBV5-1 and TRBJ1-1; maybe TRBD1 (6 bases). V gave up 1 base and J gave up 1 base, with 11 bases separating them. The CDR3 has 15 amino acids. CDR1 and CDR2 (germline): SGHRS, YFSETQ. The CDR3 loop is CASSLPRQENTEAFF. The CDR3 DNA follows: TGCGCCAGCAGCTTGCCGAGACAGGAGAACACTGAAGCTTTCTTT.